These T cell receptor delta chains were read from a single sample in a study of Vδ1+ human thymocytes. TCRdb re-called the multiplex PCR reads with CATT. This sample has 70,000 to 90,000 delta-chain clones; about 30% occur once, and the top ten carry over 0.2%. Sample: Vdelta1+ gamma-delta thymocytes from the thymus. Receptors were obtained from a boy younger than two who had congenital heart surgery. The CDR3 runs from the conserved cysteine through the conserved F or W. The order of the fields is D gene, J gene, V gene, clone size, CDR3 protein, CDR3 DNA. A D gene is named only where the DNA matches it firmly. Clone sizes are given selectively: once, few, many, or a class where the clone is expanded.

D gene: TRDD3
J gene: TRDJ1
V gene: TRDV1
clone size: -
CDR3 protein: CALGEVPSVLLHGGYAPDKLIF
CDR3 DNA: TGTGCTCTTGGGGAAGTCCCCTCGGTACTCCTACACGGGGGATACGCCCCCGATAAACTCATCTTT

D gene: -
J gene: TRDJ1
V gene: TRDV1
clone size: -
CDR3 protein: CALGELVSYVWDTGTDKLIF
CDR3 DNA: TGTGCTCTTGGGGAACTAGTTTCCTACGTCTGGGATACGGGCACCGATAAACTCATCTTT

D gene: -
J gene: TRDJ1
V gene: TRDV1
clone size: -
CDR3 protein: CALGKGTIYVRTPVYTDKLIF
CDR3 DNA: TGTGCTCTTGGGAAGGGTACCATCTACGTCCGTACACCTGTGTACACCGATAAACTCATCTTT

D gene: TRDD3
J gene: TRDJ1
V gene: TRDV1
clone size: -
CDR3 protein: CALGELVGPRLLGDTTGYTDKLIF
CDR3 DNA: TGTGCTCTTGGGGAACTTGTCGGACCTAGGTTACTCGGGGATACTACGGGCTACACCGATAAACTCATCTTT

D gene: -
J gene: TRDJ1
V gene: TRDV1
clone size: -
CDR3 protein: CALGELTPVLLYTDKLIF
CDR3 DNA: TGTGCTCTTGGGGAACTCACCCCCGTACTCCTGTACACCGATAAACTCATCTTT

D gene: -
J gene: TRDJ1
V gene: TRDV1
clone size: -
CDR3 protein: CALGEYRGGARGRGTDKLIF
CDR3 DNA: TGTGCTCTTGGGGAATATCGAGGCGGAGCGAGGGGACGGGGAACCGATAAACTCATCTTT

D gene: TRDD3
J gene: TRDJ1
V gene: TRDV1
clone size: -
CDR3 protein: CALGELIGSAGVLWGIQADKLIF
CDR3 DNA: TGTGCTCTTGGGGAACTAATCGGATCCGCCGGGGTACTGTGGGGGATACAGGCCGATAAACTCATCTTT

D gene: -
J gene: TRDJ1
V gene: TRDV1
clone size: -
CDR3 protein: CALGEWLGSGGAKLIF
CDR3 DNA: TGTGCTCTTGGGGAATGGTTGGGATCGGGGGGAGCCAAACTCATCTTC

D gene: TRDD3
J gene: TRDJ1
V gene: TRDV1
clone size: -
CDR3 protein: CALGEGKIGTYWGIGVDTDKLIF
CDR3 DNA: TGTGCTCTTGGGGAAGGCAAGATCGGTACCTACTGGGGGATAGGGGTTGACACCGATAAACTCATCTTT

D gene: -
J gene: TRDJ1
V gene: TRDV1
clone size: few
CDR3 protein: CALGSSSLGKLIF
CDR3 DNA: TGTGCTCTTGGGTCCTCCTCCCTCGGTAAACTCATCTTT

D gene: -
J gene: TRDJ1
V gene: TRDV1
clone size: -
CDR3 protein: CALGVNLWYTDKLIF
CDR3 DNA: TGTGCTCTTGGGGTAAACCTTTGGTACACCGATAAACTCATCTTT

D gene: -
J gene: TRDJ1
V gene: TRDV1
clone size: -
CDR3 protein: CALGEIVTRNTPSRRRYTVKLIF
CDR3 DNA: TGTGCTCTTGGGGAGATTGTAACCAGGAATACGCCAAGTCGAAGGAGGTACACCGTTAAACTCATCTTT

D gene: TRDD3
J gene: TRDJ1
V gene: TRDV1
clone size: few
CDR3 protein: CALGNLPRGYARDFSDKLIF
CDR3 DNA: TGTGCTCTTGGGAACCTCCCCAGGGGATACGCGCGGGATTTCTCCGATAAACTCATCTTT

D gene: -
J gene: TRDJ1
V gene: TRDV1
clone size: -
CDR3 protein: CALGDKTRPSYRIRGIRSDKLIF
CDR3 DNA: TGTGCTCTTGGGGATAAAACGAGGCCTTCCTACAGGATTCGCGGGATACGCTCCGATAAACTCATCTTT

D gene: TRDD3
J gene: TRDJ1
V gene: TRDV1
clone size: -
CDR3 protein: CALGERLGLLGEGKLIF
CDR3 DNA: TGTGCTCTTGGGGAACGACTTGGGCTTCTGGGGGAGGGTAAACTCATCTTT

D gene: TRDD3
J gene: TRDJ1
V gene: TRDV1
clone size: few
CDR3 protein: CALLLGPGGIRGALYTDKLIF
CDR3 DNA: TGTGCTCTCCTCCTGGGACCCGGCGGGATACGCGGGGCCCTGTACACCGATAAACTCATCTTT

D gene: -
J gene: TRDJ1
V gene: TRDV1
clone size: once
CDR3 protein: CALGMASPINRTACKLIF
CDR3 DNA: TGTGCTCTTGGAATGGCCTCACCCATCAACCGTACTGCATGTAAACTCATCTTT

D gene: TRDD3
J gene: TRDJ1
V gene: TRDV1
clone size: -
CDR3 protein: CALGEPLRGIGLHTDKLIF
CDR3 DNA: TGTGCTCTTGGGGAGCCACTCCGGGGGATCGGACTCCACACCGATAAACTCATCTTT

D gene: TRDD3
J gene: TRDJ1
V gene: TRDV1
clone size: -
CDR3 protein: CALGPSTGDSMMRGGPDKLIF
CDR3 DNA: TGTGCTCTTGGGCCCTCTACTGGGGATTCAATGATGCGGGGAGGCCCCGATAAACTCATCTTT

D gene: TRDD3
J gene: TRDJ1
V gene: TRDV1
clone size: -
CDR3 protein: CALGMSSSYWGILESTDKLIF
CDR3 DNA: TGTGCTCTTGGGATGTCTTCCTCGTACTGGGGGATACTTGAGTCCACCGATAAACTCATCTTT

D gene: -
J gene: TRDJ1
V gene: TRDV1
clone size: -
CDR3 protein: CALGELNYVMGFVYTDKLIF
CDR3 DNA: TGTGCTCTTGGGGAACTCAACTACGTGATGGGGTTTGTGTACACCGATAAACTCATCTTT

D gene: TRDD2
J gene: TRDJ1
V gene: TRDV1
clone size: -
CDR3 protein: CALGGPAFLLVLGDKLIF
CDR3 DNA: TGTGCTCTTGGGGGACCGGCCTTCCTCCTCGTGCTCGGCGATAAACTCATCTTT

D gene: -
J gene: TRDJ1
V gene: TRDV1
clone size: -
CDR3 protein: CALGELKRWDTDKLIF
CDR3 DNA: TGTGCTCTTGGGGAACTTAAGCGGTGGGACACCGATAAACTCATCTTT

D gene: -
J gene: TRDJ1
V gene: TRDV1
clone size: few
CDR3 protein: CALGETHQESCPGVYELIF
CDR3 DNA: TGTGCTCTTGGGGAAACCCATCAAGAATCGTGCCCCGGGGTATACGAACTCATCTTT

D gene: -
J gene: TRDJ1
V gene: TRDV1
clone size: -
CDR3 protein: CALGELVGDSSRTDKLIF
CDR3 DNA: TGTGCTCTTGGGGAACTGGTGGGTGATAGTAGTCGCACCGATAAACTCATCTTT

D gene: TRDD3
J gene: TRDJ2
V gene: TRDV1
clone size: -
CDR3 protein: CALGVLRLNWGIRAPLTAQLFF
CDR3 DNA: TGTGCTCTTGGGGTCCTACGTCTTAACTGGGGGATACGCGCTCCTTTGACAGCACAACTCTTCTTT

D gene: -
J gene: TRDJ1
V gene: TRDV1
clone size: -
CDR3 protein: CALGNLPTGGNTDKLIF
CDR3 DNA: TGTGCTCTTGGGAATCTTCCTACTGGGGGAAACACCGATAAACTCATCTTT

D gene: -
J gene: TRDJ1
V gene: TRDV2
clone size: -
CDR3 protein: CACDILRQYIDRLIF
CDR3 DNA: TGTGCCTGTGACATACTGAGACAGTACATTGATAGACTCATCTTT

D gene: TRDD3
J gene: TRDJ1
V gene: TRDV1
clone size: few
CDR3 protein: CALGELGTPRDGGYTDKLIF
CDR3 DNA: TGTGCTCTTGGGGAACTAGGTACCCCTCGTGATGGGGGATACACCGATAAACTCATCTTT

D gene: -
J gene: TRDJ1
V gene: TRDV2
clone size: -
CDR3 protein: CACDDFLGYTYSYTDKLIF
CDR3 DNA: TGTGCCTGTGACGATTTCCTGGGGTATACTTACTCGTACACCGATAAACTCATCTTT

D gene: -
J gene: TRDJ1
V gene: TRDV1
clone size: -
CDR3 protein: CALGELRPRPSSPLGGPYTDKLIF
CDR3 DNA: TGTGCTCTTGGGGAACTAAGACCGAGGCCTTCCTCACCTCTGGGGGGTCCATACACCGATAAACTCATCTTT

D gene: -
J gene: TRDJ1
V gene: TRDV1
clone size: -
CDR3 protein: CALGESGPSVLESEYTDKLIF
CDR3 DNA: -

D gene: TRDD3
J gene: TRDJ1
V gene: TRDV1
clone size: -
CDR3 protein: CALGLQPSPLGDQMYTDKLIF
CDR3 DNA: TGTGCTCTTGGGCTCCAGCCTTCCCCTCTGGGGGATCAGATGTACACCGATAAACTCATCTTT

D gene: TRDD3
J gene: TRDJ1
V gene: TRDV1
clone size: -
CDR3 protein: CALGELRLYPVPGKAGDTYTDKLIF
CDR3 DNA: TGTGCTCTTGGGGAACTGCGCCTCTATCCAGTACCGGGTAAGGCGGGGGATACGTACACCGATAAACTCATCTTT

D gene: TRDD3
J gene: TRDJ1
V gene: TRDV1
clone size: few
CDR3 protein: CALGYRSPVLGDTRRLIF
CDR3 DNA: TGTGCTCTTGGGTATCGTTCCCCGGTACTGGGGGATACGCGTAGACTCATCTTT

D gene: TRDD3
J gene: TRDJ1
V gene: TRDV1
clone size: few
CDR3 protein: CALGELAVPKYWGIPRTDKLIF
CDR3 DNA: TGTGCTCTTGGGGAACTAGCCGTTCCCAAGTACTGGGGGATACCACGCACCGATAAACTCATCTTT

D gene: -
J gene: TRDJ1
V gene: TRDV1
clone size: few
CDR3 protein: CALGNFLRRGVRTTDKLIF
CDR3 DNA: TGTGCTCTTGGGAACTTCCTTCGCCGGGGGGTCCGTACCACCGATAAACTCATCTTT

D gene: TRDD3
J gene: TRDJ1
V gene: TRDV1
clone size: -
CDR3 protein: CALGVLPGGWGILIPYTDKLIF
CDR3 DNA: TGTGCTCTTGGGGTCCTACCAGGCGGCTGGGGGATATTAATCCCGTACACCGATAAACTCATCTTT

D gene: TRDD3
J gene: TRDJ1
V gene: TRDV1
clone size: -
CDR3 protein: CALGAVPTSGGYHDKLIF
CDR3 DNA: TGTGCTCTTGGGGCCGTTCCTACGAGTGGGGGATACCACGATAAACTCATCTTT